This TCR beta chain was sequenced for a study of blood T cell repertoires in COVID-19. Across the study: There were acute and convalescent COVID-19 samples, and they came from the United States, Italy and Spain. PBMCs, B-cell-depleted T cells, or T cells provided the cDNA or gDNA that made up the material.

The CDR3 has 14 residues. The V end was cut by 8 bases, the J end by 4 bases, with 16 bases between. Germline lookup yields CDR1 MNHEY and CDR2 SMNVEV (reference sequence). How the authors handled the data: Estimation of nucleated cell counts relied on the amplification of reference gene primers. Data came from immunoSEQ multiplex PCR; TCRdb stores just in-frame clones and leaves some out. V, J and clone size are those of that table, while D and trimming were read from the DNA. Of fewer than 85,000 clones in the sample, approximately 90% were seen once. This clone has only a few counts. The specimen was peripheral blood. The rearrangement uses TRBV27 and TRBJ2-3; unclear D gene. This TCR came from a man aged 55 to 70 with acute or convalescent COVID-19. This chain's CDR3 is CASAMARQPDTQYF. CDR3 sequence (DNA): TGTGCCAGCGCAATGGCCAGGCAGCCAGATACGCAGTATTTT.